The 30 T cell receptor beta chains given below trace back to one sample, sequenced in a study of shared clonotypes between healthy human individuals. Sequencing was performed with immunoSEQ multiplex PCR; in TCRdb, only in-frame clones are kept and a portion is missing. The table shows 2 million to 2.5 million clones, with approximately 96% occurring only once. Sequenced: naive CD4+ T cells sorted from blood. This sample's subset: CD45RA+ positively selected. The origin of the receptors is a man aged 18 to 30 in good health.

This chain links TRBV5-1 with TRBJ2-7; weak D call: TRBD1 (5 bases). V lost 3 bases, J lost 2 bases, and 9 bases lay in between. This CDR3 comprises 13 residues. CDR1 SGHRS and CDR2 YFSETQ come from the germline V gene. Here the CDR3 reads CASSSSGPYEQYF. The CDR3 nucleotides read TGCGCCAGCAGCTCATCAGGGCCCTACGAGCAGTACTTC.

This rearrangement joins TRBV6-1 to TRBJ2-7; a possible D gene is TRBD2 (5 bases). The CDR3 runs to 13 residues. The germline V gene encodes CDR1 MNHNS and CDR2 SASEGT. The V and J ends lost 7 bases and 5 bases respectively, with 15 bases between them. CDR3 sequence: CASKLGGLNEQYF. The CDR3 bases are TGTGCCAGCAAGCTGGGCGGACTGAACGAGCAGTACTTC.

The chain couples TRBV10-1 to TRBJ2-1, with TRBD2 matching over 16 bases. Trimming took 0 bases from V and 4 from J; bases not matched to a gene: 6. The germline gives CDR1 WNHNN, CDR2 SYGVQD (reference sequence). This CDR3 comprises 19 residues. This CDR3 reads CASSESSGTSGRDYNEQFF. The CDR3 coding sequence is TGCGCCAGCAGTGAGTCGTCCGGGACTAGCGGGAGGGATTACAATGAGCAGTTCTTC.

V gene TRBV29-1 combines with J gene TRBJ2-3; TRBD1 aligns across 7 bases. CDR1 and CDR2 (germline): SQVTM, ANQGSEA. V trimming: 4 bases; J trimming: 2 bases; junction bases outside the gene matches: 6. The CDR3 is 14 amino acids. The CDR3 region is CSVVGTETTDTQYF. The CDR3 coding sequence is TGCAGCGTTGTGGGGACAGAGACCACAGATACGCAGTATTTT.

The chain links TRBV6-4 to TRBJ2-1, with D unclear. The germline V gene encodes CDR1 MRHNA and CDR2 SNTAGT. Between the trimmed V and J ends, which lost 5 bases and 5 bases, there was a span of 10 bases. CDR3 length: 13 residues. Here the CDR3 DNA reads TGTGCCAGCAGTCGATACCATAACAATGAGCAGTTCTTC. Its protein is CASSRYHNNEQFF.

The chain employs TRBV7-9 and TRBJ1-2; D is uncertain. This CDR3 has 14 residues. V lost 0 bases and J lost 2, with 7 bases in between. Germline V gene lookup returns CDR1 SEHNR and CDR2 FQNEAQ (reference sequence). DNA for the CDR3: TGTGCCAGCAGCTTAGCGAAGGGAAACTATGGCTACACCTTC. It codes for CASSLAKGNYGYTF.

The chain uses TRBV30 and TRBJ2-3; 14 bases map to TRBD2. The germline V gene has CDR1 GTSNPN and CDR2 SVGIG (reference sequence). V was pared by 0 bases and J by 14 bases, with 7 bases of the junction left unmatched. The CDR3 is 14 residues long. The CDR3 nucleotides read TGTGCCTGGAGTGTAGGGACTAGCGGGAGCGGGGTGTATTTT. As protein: CAWSVGTSGSGVYF.

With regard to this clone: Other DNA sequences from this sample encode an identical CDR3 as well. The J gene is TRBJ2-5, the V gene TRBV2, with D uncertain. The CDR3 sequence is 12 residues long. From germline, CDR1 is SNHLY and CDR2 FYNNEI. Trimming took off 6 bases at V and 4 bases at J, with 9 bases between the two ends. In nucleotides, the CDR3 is TGTGCCAGCAGCCTAGTCGGAGAGACCCAGTACTTC. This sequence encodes CASSLVGETQYF.

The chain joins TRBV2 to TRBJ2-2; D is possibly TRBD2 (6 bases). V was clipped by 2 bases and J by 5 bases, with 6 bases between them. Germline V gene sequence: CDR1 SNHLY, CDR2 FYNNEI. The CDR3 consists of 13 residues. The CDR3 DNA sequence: TGTGCCAGCAGTGAACTAGCGACCGGGGAGCTGTTTTTT. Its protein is CASSELATGELFF.

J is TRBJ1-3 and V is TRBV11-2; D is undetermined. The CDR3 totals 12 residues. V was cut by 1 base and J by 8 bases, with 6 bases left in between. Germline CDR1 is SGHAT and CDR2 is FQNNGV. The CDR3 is CASSLAGDTIYF. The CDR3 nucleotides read TGTGCCAGCAGCTTAGCGGGTGACACCATATATTTT. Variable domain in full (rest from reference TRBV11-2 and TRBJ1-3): EAGVAQSPRYKIIEKRQSVAFWCNPISGHATLYWYQQILGQGPKLLIQFQNNGVVDDSQLPKDRFSAERLKGVDSTLKIQPAKLEDSAVYLCASSLAGDTIYFGEGSWLTVV.

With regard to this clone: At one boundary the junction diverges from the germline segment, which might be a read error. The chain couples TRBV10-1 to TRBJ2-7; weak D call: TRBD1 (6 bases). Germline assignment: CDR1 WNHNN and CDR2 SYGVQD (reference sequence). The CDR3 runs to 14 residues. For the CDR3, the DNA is TGCGCCAGCAGTGAGTCAGGACAGACCTACAAGCAGTACTTC. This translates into CASSESGQTYKQYF.

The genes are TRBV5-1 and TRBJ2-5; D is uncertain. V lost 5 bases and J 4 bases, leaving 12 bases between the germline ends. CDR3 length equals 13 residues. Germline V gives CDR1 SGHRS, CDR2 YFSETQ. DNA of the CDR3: TGCGCCAGCAGGGAGACCCTCTCAGAGACCCAGTACTTC. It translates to CASRETLSETQYF.

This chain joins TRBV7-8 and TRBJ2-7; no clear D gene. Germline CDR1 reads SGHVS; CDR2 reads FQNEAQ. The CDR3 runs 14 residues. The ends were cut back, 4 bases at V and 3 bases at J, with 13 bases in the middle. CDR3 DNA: TGTGCCAGCAGCTCCGGGCGTGGGGACTACGAGCAGTACTTC. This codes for CASSSGRGDYEQYF.

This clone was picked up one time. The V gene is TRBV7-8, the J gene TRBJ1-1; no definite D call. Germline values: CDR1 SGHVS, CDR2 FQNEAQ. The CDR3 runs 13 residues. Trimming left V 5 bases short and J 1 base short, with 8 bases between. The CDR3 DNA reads TGTGCCAGCAGCCGCGCGTGGAACACTGAAGCTTTCTTT. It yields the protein CASSRAWNTEAFF.

In DNA form, the CDR3 reads TGTGCCAGCAGTTTATCCCACCTCTATGGCTACACCTTC. Translation gives CASSLSHLYGYTF. The chain joins TRBV28 to TRBJ1-2; D unclear. The V gene's germline CDR1 is MDHEN and CDR2 SYDVKM. There are 13 residues in the CDR3. V was cut by 1 base and J by 4 bases, with 7 bases left in between.

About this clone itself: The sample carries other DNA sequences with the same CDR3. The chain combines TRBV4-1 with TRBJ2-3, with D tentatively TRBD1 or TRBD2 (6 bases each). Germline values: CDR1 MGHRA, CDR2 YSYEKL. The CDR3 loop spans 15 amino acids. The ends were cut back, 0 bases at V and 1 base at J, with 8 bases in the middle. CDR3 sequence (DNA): TGCGCCAGCAGCCAAGAGGGGGGCCGCACAGATACGCAGTATTTT. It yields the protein CASSQEGGRTDTQYF.

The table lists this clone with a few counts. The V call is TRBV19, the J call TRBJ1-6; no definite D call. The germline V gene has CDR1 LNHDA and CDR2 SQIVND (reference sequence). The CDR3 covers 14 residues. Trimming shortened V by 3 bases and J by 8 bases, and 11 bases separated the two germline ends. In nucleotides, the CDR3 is TGTGCCAGTAGTATCGCTGGCCGGGATTCACCCCTCCACTTT. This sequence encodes CASSIAGRDSPLHF.

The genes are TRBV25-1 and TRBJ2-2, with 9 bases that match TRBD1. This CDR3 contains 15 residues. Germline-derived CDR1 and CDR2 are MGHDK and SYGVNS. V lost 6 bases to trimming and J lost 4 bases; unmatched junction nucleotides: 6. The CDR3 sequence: CASSRDRVITGELFF. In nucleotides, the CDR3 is TGTGCCAGCAGCCGGGACAGGGTAATCACCGGGGAGCTGTTTTTT.

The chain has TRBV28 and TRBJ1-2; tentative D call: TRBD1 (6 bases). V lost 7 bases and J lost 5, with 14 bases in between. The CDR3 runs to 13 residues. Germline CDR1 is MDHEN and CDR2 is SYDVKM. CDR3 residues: CASKTGSVYGYTF. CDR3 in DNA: TGTGCCAGCAAAACAGGGTCGGTGTATGGCTACACCTTC.

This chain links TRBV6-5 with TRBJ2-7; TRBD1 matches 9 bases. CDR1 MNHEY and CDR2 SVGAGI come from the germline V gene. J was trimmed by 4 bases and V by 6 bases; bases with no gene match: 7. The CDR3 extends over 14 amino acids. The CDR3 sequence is CASSRQGGKYEQYF. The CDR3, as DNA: TGTGCCAGCAGCAGACAGGGGGGGAAGTACGAGCAGTACTTC.

CDR3 nucleotides: TGTGCCAGCAGCAATGGATCCACAGATACGCAGTATTTT. Protein sequence: CASSNGSTDTQYF. This chain joins TRBV5-4 and TRBJ2-3; the D is unclear. CDR1 and CDR2 from the germline V gene are SGHNT and YYREEE (reference sequence). Trimming took off 4 bases at V and 2 bases at J, with 8 bases between the two ends. CDR3 length equals 13 residues.

The CDR3 spells CSGGDSQETQYF. CDR3 DNA: TGCAGCGGGGGGGACAGCCAAGAGACCCAGTACTTC. The rearrangement joins TRBV29-1 to TRBJ2-5; TRBD1 might be the D (7 bases). Germline V lookup: CDR1 SQVTM, CDR2 ANQGSEA. The CDR3 has 12 amino acids. Trimming removed 7 bases at V and 1 base at J, with 10 bases between.

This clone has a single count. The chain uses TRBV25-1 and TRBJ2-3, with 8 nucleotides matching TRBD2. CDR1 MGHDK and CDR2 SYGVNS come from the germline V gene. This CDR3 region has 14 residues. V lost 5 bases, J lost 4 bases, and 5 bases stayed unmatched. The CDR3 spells CASSISGGPDTQYF. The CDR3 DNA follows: TGTGCCAGCAGTATCTCGGGGGGGCCAGATACGCAGTATTTT.

The CDR3 region has the DNA TGTGCCAGCAGCTCGCCACAGGGAAGTGCCTACGAGCAGTACTTC. Translation: CASSSPQGSAYEQYF. The rearrangement joins TRBV5-4 to TRBJ2-7; D perhaps matches TRBD1 (6 bases). V lost 3 bases, J lost 2 bases, and 15 bases lay in between. The CDR3 runs 15 residues. CDR1 is SGHNT, CDR2 YYREEE, per germline (reference sequence).

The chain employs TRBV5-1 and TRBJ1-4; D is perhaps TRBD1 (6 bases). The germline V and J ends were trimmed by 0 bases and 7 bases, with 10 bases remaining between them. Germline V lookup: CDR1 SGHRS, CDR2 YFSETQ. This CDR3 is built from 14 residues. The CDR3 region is CASSLGQGTEKLFF. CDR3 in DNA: TGCGCCAGCAGCTTGGGGCAGGGGACTGAAAAACTGTTTTTT.

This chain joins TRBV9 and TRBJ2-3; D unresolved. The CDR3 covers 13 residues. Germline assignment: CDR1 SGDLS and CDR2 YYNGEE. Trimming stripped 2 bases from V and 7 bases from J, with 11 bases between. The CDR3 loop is CASSVGRSNTQYF. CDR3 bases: TGTGCCAGCAGCGTCGGCAGGTCGAATACGCAGTATTTT.

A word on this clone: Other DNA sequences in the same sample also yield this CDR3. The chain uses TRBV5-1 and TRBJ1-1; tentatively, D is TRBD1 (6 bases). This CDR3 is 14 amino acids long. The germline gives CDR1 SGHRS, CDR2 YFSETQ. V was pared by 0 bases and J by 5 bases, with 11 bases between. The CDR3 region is CASSLDRVGTEAFF. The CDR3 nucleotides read TGCGCCAGCAGCTTGGACAGGGTAGGGACTGAAGCTTTCTTT.

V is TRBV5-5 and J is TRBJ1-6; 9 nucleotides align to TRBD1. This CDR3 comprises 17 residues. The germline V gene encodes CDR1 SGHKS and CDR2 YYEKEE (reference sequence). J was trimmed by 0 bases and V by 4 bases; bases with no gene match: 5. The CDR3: CASSGGTGNSYNSPLHF. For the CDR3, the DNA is TGTGCCAGCAGCGGGGGGACAGGGAACTCCTATAATTCACCCCTCCACTTT.

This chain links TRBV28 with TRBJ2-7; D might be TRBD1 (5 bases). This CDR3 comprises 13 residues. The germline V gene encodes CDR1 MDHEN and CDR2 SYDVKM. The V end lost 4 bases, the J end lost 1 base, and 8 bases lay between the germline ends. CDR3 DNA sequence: TGTGCCAGCAGTTCCGCAGGGTCCTACGAGCAGTACTTC. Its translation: CASSSAGSYEQYF.

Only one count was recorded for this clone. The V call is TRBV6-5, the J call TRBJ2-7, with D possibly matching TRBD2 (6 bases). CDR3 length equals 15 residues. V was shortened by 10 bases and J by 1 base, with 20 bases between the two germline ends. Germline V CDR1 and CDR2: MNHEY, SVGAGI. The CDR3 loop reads CATHGTGEESYEQYF. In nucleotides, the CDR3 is TGTGCCACCCACGGGACGGGAGAGGAGTCCTACGAGCAGTACTTC.